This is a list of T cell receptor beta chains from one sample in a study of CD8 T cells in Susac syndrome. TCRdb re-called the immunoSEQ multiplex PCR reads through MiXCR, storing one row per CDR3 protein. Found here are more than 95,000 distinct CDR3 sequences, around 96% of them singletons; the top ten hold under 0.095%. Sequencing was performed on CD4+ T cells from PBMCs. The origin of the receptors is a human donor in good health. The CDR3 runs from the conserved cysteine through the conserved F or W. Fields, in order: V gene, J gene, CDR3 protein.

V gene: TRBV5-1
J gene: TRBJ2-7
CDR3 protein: CASSLRDSGSSYEQYF

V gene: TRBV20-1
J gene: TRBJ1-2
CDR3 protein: CSATTTGAYGYTF

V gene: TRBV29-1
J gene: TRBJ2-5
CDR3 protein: CSVEASQETQYF

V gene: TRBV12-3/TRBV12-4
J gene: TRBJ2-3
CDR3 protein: CASSARVLLAGSTDTQYF

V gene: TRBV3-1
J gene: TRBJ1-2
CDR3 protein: CASSREARPYGYTF

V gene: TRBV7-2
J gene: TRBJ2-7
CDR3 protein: CASSSSLAGPYEQYF

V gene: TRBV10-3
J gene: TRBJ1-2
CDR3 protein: CAIRGVGTMRNGYTF

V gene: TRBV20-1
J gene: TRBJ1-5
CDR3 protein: CSAKPGQGALGGNQPQHF

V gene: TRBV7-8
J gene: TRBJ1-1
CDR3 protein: CASSHGTHTEAFF

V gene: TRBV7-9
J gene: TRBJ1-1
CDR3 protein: CASSRQASTEAFF

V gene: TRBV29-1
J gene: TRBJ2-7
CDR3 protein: CSVVGAGGTYEQYF

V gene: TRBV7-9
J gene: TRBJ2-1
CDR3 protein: CASSLRIAGFEQFF

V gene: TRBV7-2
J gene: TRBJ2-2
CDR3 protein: CASSPPGGRATGELFF

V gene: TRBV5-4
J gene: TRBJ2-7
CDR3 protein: CASSLDPAASYEQYF

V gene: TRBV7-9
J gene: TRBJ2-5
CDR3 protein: CASSLKTSQETQYF

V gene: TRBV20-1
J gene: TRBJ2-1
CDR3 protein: CSAPTGLAGVNEQFF

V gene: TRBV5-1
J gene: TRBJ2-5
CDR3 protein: CASSLTPLRPGETQYF

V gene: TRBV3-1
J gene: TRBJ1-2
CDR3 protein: CASSQDRKGGYTF

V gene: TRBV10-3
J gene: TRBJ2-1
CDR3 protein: CAISEDGLYNEQFF

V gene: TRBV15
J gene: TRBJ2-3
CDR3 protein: CATSRRTSGSSGTDTQYF